The TCR beta chain under discussion was sequenced for a study of T-cell reconstitution after alpha-beta-depleted transplantation in children. Trimming left V 4 bases short and J 0 bases short, with 7 bases between. There are 15 residues in the CDR3. Germline-derived CDR1 and CDR2 are MNHEY and SMNVEV (reference sequence). Unique molecular identifiers were incorporated when the TCRbeta library was constructed. From the PCR reads, TCRdb called clonotypes with MiXCR, one entry per CDR3 protein. The data show some 350,000 distinct CDR3 sequences, 10% seen once. This clonotype was obtained from a human donor who donated a stem cell graft to a child with acute lymphoblastic leukemia. The chain joins TRBV27 to TRBJ2-6; D is ambiguous. Sequenced material: PBMCs from the stem cell graft donor, taken from the stem cell graft. The CDR3 DNA reads as TGTGCCAGCAGTTACGCCAACTCTGGGGCCAACGTCCTGACTTTC. Translation: CASSYANSGANVLTF.